Following are 13 T cell receptor beta chains from one sample sequenced in a study of shared clonotypes between healthy human individuals. TCRdb's copy holds only in-frame clones and misses some; the assay was immunoSEQ multiplex PCR. This sample carries a few million clones, 80% to 95% of them seen once, and the ten largest clones take 0.35% to 0.5%. Sequencing was performed on naive CD4+ T cells from PBMCs. The subset: CD45RA+ positively selected. The receptors were gathered from a man younger than 35 in good health. Some clones in this sample may be carry-over from other donors' samples.

This chain joins TRBV29-1 and TRBJ1-2; TRBD1 matches 7 bases. V was clipped by 7 bases and J by 8 bases; unmatched bases: 10. CDR1 and CDR2 from the germline V gene are SQVTM and ANQGSEA. The CDR3 totals 12 residues. CDR3 sequence reads: CSGVLQGTGYTF. CDR3 coding DNA: TGCAGCGGCGTCCTACAGGGGACCGGCTACACCTTC.

The chain joins TRBV13 to TRBJ1-2; 7 bases fit TRBD1. This CDR3 contains 13 residues. The ends lost 5 bases at V and 8 bases at J; junction bases unmatched: 8. Germline lookup yields CDR1 PRHDT and CDR2 FYEKMQ (reference sequence). CDR3 residues: CASSLTGVTGYTF. The CDR3 coding sequence is TGTGCCAGCAGCCTTACAGGGGTTACGGGCTACACCTTC.

As concerns this clone: Other DNA sequences within the sample encode an identical CDR3. The rearrangement links TRBV18 to TRBJ2-5; D remains ambiguous. V shed 4 bases and J shed 5 bases, with 2 bases lying between them. Germline CDR1 KGHSH, CDR2 LQKENI. This CDR3 contains 10 residues. This chain's CDR3 is CASSRETQYF. The DNA of the CDR3 is TGTGCCAGCTCACGGGAGACCCAGTACTTC.

This clone was seen only once. V and J are TRBV7-2 and TRBJ1-1, with a weak D call TRBD1 (6 bases). The germline CDR1 and CDR2 sequences are SGHTA and FQGNSA. The CDR3 totals 14 residues. Trimming removed 2 bases from V and 4 bases from J, with 11 bases in between. As DNA, the CDR3 is TGTGCCAGCAGCTTATCCACAGGGAGCACTGAAGCTTTCTTT. Amino acids: CASSLSTGSTEAFF.

The V and J genes are TRBV14 and TRBJ2-2; D uncertain. The CDR3 sequence is 14 residues long. Trimming stripped 1 base from V and 5 bases from J, with 8 bases between. CDR1 is SGHDN, CDR2 FVKESK, per germline. Here the CDR3 DNA reads TGTGCCAGCAGCCAAGCGGTCAGAACCGGGGAGCTGTTTTTT. Protein product: CASSQAVRTGELFF.

This chain links TRBV9 with TRBJ2-7; 7 positions agree with TRBD1. Germline assignment: CDR1 SGDLS and CDR2 YYNGEE. The length of the CDR3 is 15 residues. With V trimmed by 4 bases and J by 3 bases, 10 bases remained unmatched. The CDR3 DNA sequence: TGTGCCAGCAGCCTGTCCGGGACAGTTTACTACGAGCAGTACTTC. It yields the protein CASSLSGTVYYEQYF.

The V call is TRBV30, the J call TRBJ2-7; D is perhaps TRBD1 (6 bases). Trimming shortened V by 8 bases and J by 1 base, and 15 bases separated the two germline ends. The CDR3 is 13 residues long. Germline assignment: CDR1 GTSNPN and CDR2 SVGIG (reference sequence). CDR3 amino acids: CAATPGQSYEQYF. The CDR3 coding sequence is TGTGCCGCCACACCGGGACAATCCTACGAGCAGTACTTC.

The chain employs TRBV5-1 and TRBJ2-2; 10 bases are a match to TRBD2. Per germline, CDR1 SGHRS and CDR2 YFSETQ. V shed 4 bases and J 6 bases; nucleotides not matched to a gene: 12. This CDR3 has 17 amino acids. The CDR3 DNA follows: TGCGCCAGCAGCAGAGTGGTTCTAGCGGGAGTTTCCGGGGAGCTGTTTTTT. Translated, it gives CASSRVVLAGVSGELFF.

This chain joins TRBV9 and TRBJ2-7, with TRBD1 matching 9 bases. Germline-derived CDR1 and CDR2 are SGDLS and YYNGEE. The CDR3 consists of 15 residues. The J segment lost 3 bases and the V segment lost 0 bases, leaving 4 bases of the junction unmatched. The CDR3 is CASSVDGTGLYEQYF. Here the CDR3 DNA reads TGTGCCAGCAGCGTAGATGGGACAGGGCTCTACGAGCAGTACTTC. Using reference TRBV9 and TRBJ2-7 for the parts outside the CDR3, the full variable domain is DSGVTQTPKHLITATGQRVTLRCSPRSGDLSVYWYQQSLDQGLQFLIQYYNGEERAKGNILERFSAQQFPDLHSELNLSSLELGDSALYFCASSVDGTGLYEQYFGPGTRLTVT.

The chain carries TRBV28 and TRBJ1-2; no definite D call. V lost 6 bases, J lost 8 bases, and 19 bases lay in between. The CDR3 runs 14 residues. Germline loops: CDR1 MDHEN, CDR2 SYDVKM. In DNA form, the CDR3 reads TGTGCCAGCAGCCCGAATGCCATGATAACCGGCTACACCTTC. It encodes CASSPNAMITGYTF.

With regard to this clone: Within the sample, other DNA sequences also encode this same CDR3. The chain couples TRBV5-1 to TRBJ2-7; D may be TRBD2 (6 bases). Trimming removed 4 bases from V and 4 bases from J, with 9 bases in between. The CDR3 spans 12 residues. CDR1 and CDR2 from the germline V gene are SGHRS and YFSETQ. The CDR3: CASSPEGYEQYF. The CDR3 DNA sequence: TGCGCCAGCAGCCCGGAGGGATACGAGCAGTACTTC.

In this sample, this clone turned up once. The DNA of the CDR3 is TGTGCCAGTAGCCGGGACGGTTCTCATCAGCCCCAGCATTTT. Encoded protein: CASSRDGSHQPQHF. V gene TRBV19 combines with J gene TRBJ1-5; D perhaps matches TRBD1 (5 bases). Germline loops: CDR1 LNHDA, CDR2 SQIVND (reference sequence). Trimming removed 6 bases at V and 5 bases at J, with 14 bases between. There are 14 residues in the CDR3.

V is TRBV5-8 and J is TRBJ2-7; perhaps TRBD2 as D (5 bases). Germline values: CDR1 SGHTS, CDR2 YDEGEE. CDR3 size: 15 residues. V was shortened by 3 bases and J by 2 bases, with 15 bases between the two germline ends. The CDR3: CASSYTGGPAYEQYF. The CDR3 nucleotides are TGTGCCAGCAGCTATACCGGCGGGCCCGCCTACGAGCAGTACTTC.